Below are 29 T cell receptor beta chains sequenced from a single sample in a study of T cell repertoires in cytomegalovirus infection. TCRdb used MiXCR to reprocess the reads, holding one entry per CDR3 protein. The sample has 140,000 to 150,000 distinct CDR3 sequences; more than 25% are singletons. Which antigens these TCRs recognize remains unknown. The input for sequencing was CD8+ T cells from cultured PBMCs, taken from culture after CMV antigen stimulation. The receptor set was obtained from a human donor in good health (CMV status not recorded). Some clones in this sample may be carry-over from other donors' samples.

This chain uses TRBV15 with TRBJ1-2; D is uncertain. The CDR3 spans 16 residues. V shed 0 bases and J shed 8 bases, with 19 bases lying between them. CDR1 and CDR2 from the germline V gene are LNHNV and YYDKDF (reference sequence). Here the CDR3 DNA reads TGTGCCACCAGCAGAGATGGAGGAGGCCGCTACGAAGGCTACACCTTC. This sequence encodes CATSRDGGGRYEGYTF.

The V gene is TRBV10-3, the J gene TRBJ2-3; D is possibly TRBD2 (5 bases). The length of the CDR3 is 15 residues. V was shortened by 2 bases and J by 4 bases, with 13 bases between the two germline ends. Germline V lookup: CDR1 ENHRY, CDR2 SYGVKD. DNA for the CDR3: TGTGCCATCAGTGAGACTAGTATCGGCGCAGATACGCAGTATTTT. This codes for CAISETSIGADTQYF.

This clonotype turned up a few times. The chain employs TRBV12-3 or TRBV12-4 and TRBJ1-1; perhaps TRBD1 as D (6 bases). V was cut by 5 bases and J by 4 bases, with 17 bases left in between. The CDR3 runs to 15 residues. This CDR3 is CASSPQGLGSTEAFF. The CDR3 DNA reads as TGTGCCAGCAGTCCACAGGGCTTGGGGAGCACTGAAGCTTTCTTT.

This clonotype has just a few counts. The gene calls are TRBV4-1 and TRBJ1-1; D is undetermined. Per germline, CDR1 MGHRA and CDR2 YSYEKL. This CDR3 region has 14 residues. Trimming stripped 4 bases from V and 3 bases from J, with 12 bases between. CDR3 bases: TGCGCCAGCAGCCTAAGGTCTGGTGACACTGAAGCTTTCTTT. This codes for CASSLRSGDTEAFF.

The chain employs TRBV5-1 and TRBJ2-1, with a possible D match to TRBD1 (6 bases). The CDR3 runs 15 residues. The germline CDR1 and CDR2 sequences are SGHRS and YFSETQ. V was shortened by 3 bases and J by 1 base, with 11 bases between the two germline ends. The CDR3 DNA reads TGCGCCAGCAGCTCTTGGGACATTTCCTACAATGAGCAGTTCTTC. It is translated as CASSSWDISYNEQFF.

The V and J genes are TRBV12-3 or TRBV12-4 and TRBJ1-1, with D hard to call. The CDR3 has 13 residues. V was shortened by 3 bases and J by 5 bases, with 10 bases between the two germline ends. The CDR3 DNA follows: TGTGCCAGCAGTTTTGGAGGTTGGACTGAAGCTTTCTTT. Translated: CASSFGGWTEAFF.

The gene calls are TRBV7-9 and TRBJ2-7, with D unresolved. The CDR3 covers 12 residues. Trimming took 5 bases from V and 2 from J, leaving 7 bases between them. CDR1 and CDR2 from the germline V gene are SEHNR and FQNEAQ (reference sequence). CDR3 in amino acids: CASSLPPYEQYF. The CDR3 DNA follows: TGTGCCAGCAGCCTCCCCCCCTACGAGCAGTACTTC.

V usage is TRBV20-1 and J usage is TRBJ2-2, with 13 bases lining up with TRBD2. Unmatched junction bases numbered 9, after V lost 7 bases and J lost 7 bases. Germline V lookup: CDR1 DFQATT, CDR2 SNEGSKA (reference sequence). The CDR3 is made up of 15 amino acids. The CDR3 sequence is CSVITSGGAVGELFF. The CDR3 DNA follows: TGCAGTGTCATTACTAGCGGGGGGGCTGTCGGGGAGCTGTTTTTT.

This clonotype was seen only a few times. The chain is built from TRBV6-5 and TRBJ1-2, with unresolved D. Trimming removed 5 bases at V and 8 bases at J, with 15 bases between. The germline V gene encodes CDR1 MNHEY and CDR2 SVGAGI. CDR3 length equals 13 residues. Here the CDR3 reads CASSATSLSGYTF. CDR3 nucleotides: TGTGCCAGCAGTGCGACAAGTCTCAGCGGCTACACCTTC.

This sequence joins TRBV7-9 and TRBJ1-2; D not certain. Trimming stripped 4 bases from V and 2 bases from J, with 17 bases between. Germline V gene lookup returns CDR1 SEHNR and CDR2 FQNEAQ (reference sequence). This CDR3 is 16 amino acids long. CDR3 loop: CASSSPHLGPNYGYTF. The CDR3 coding sequence is TGTGCCAGCAGCTCCCCTCATTTAGGGCCCAACTATGGCTACACCTTC.

This clonotype was detected a few times. V usage is TRBV7-9 and J usage is TRBJ2-1, with 7 bases aligning to TRBD2. This CDR3 region has 13 residues. Germline CDR1 reads SEHNR; CDR2 reads FQNEAQ (reference sequence). V lost 8 bases and J lost 11; bases outside the gene matches: 12. The CDR3 nucleotides are TGTGCCAGCGGGGGGACTAACTTTGCCCAGCAGTTCTTC. Its translation: CASGGTNFAQQFF.

This clonotype has just one count. This chain uses TRBV27 with TRBJ2-3; 9 bases are shared with TRBD2. The CDR3 spans 14 residues. V was pared by 2 bases and J by 11 bases, with 8 bases of the junction left unmatched. Germline V gene lookup returns CDR1 MNHEY and CDR2 SMNVEV (reference sequence). The CDR3: CASSLVNSGGGQYF. Here the CDR3 DNA reads TGTGCCAGCAGTTTAGTTAATAGCGGGGGTGGGCAGTATTTT.

The gene calls are TRBV29-1 and TRBJ2-7, with D perhaps TRBD2 (5 bases). The CDR3 sequence is 11 residues long. V was pared by 2 bases and J by 6 bases, with 8 bases between. Germline V lookup: CDR1 SQVTM, CDR2 ANQGSEA. The CDR3: CSVEKGVEQYF. The CDR3 DNA is TGCAGCGTTGAAAAGGGAGTCGAGCAGTACTTC.

The V call is TRBV19, the J call TRBJ1-5; 12 nucleotides line up with TRBD1. With 4 bases clipped from V and 6 bases from J, the junction kept 4 bases outside the gene matches. CDR1 and CDR2 from the germline V gene are LNHDA and SQIVND (reference sequence). This CDR3 region has 15 residues. The CDR3: CASSKGQGAVQPQHF. The CDR3 DNA follows: TGTGCCAGTAGTAAGGGACAGGGGGCTGTTCAGCCCCAGCATTTT.

In DNA, the CDR3 is TGTGCCAGTAGTGCGAGCGGGGTCAATGAGCAGTTCTTC. Amino acid sequence: CASSASGVNEQFF. V usage is TRBV19 and J usage is TRBJ2-1, with 7 bases that match TRBD2. CDR1 and CDR2 from the germline V gene are LNHDA and SQIVND (reference sequence). The length of the CDR3 is 13 residues. V lost 5 bases and J lost 6; bases outside the gene matches: 4.

Here the CDR3 DNA reads TGTGCCAGCCCGCCCGGCGGGGGAGGCGAGCAGTACTTC. This codes for CASPPGGGGEQYF. V is TRBV5-4 and J is TRBJ2-7; 7 bases line up with TRBD2. The CDR3 loop spans 13 amino acids. Germline values: CDR1 SGHNT, CDR2 YYREEE (reference sequence). The V and J ends lost 7 bases and 6 bases, in that order; junction bases with no gene match: 10.

This clonotype was picked up many times. The rearrangement uses TRBV20-1 and TRBJ1-5; D call uncertain. V was clipped by 4 bases and J by 0 bases, with 4 bases between them. Looked up from germline, CDR1 is DFQATT and CDR2 is SNEGSKA (reference sequence). This CDR3 has 12 amino acids. The CDR3 sequence: CSAMGSNQPQHF. The CDR3 nucleotides are TGCAGTGCTATGGGTAGCAATCAGCCCCAGCATTTT.

In this sample, this clonotype turned up a few times. This sequence joins TRBV2 and TRBJ2-1; 7 nucleotides agree with TRBD2. Trimming took 6 bases from V and 12 from J; bases not matched to a gene: 17. Germline CDR1 is SNHLY and CDR2 is FYNNEI. The CDR3 consists of 15 residues. CDR3 nucleotide sequence: TGTGCCAGCAGGGGTCCCGGGACTACCACCCTTGGGCAGTTCTTC. Its protein product is CASRGPGTTTLGQFF.

V usage is TRBV7-9 and J usage is TRBJ1-4; TRBD1 matches at 9 bases. This CDR3 contains 11 residues. With V trimmed by 3 bases and J by 14 bases, 1 base remained unmatched. The germline gives CDR1 SEHNR, CDR2 FQNEAQ (reference sequence). The CDR3 region is CASSLGTGLFF. The CDR3, as DNA: TGTGCCAGCAGCTTGGGGACAGGGCTGTTTTTT.

CDR3 DNA: TGTGCCAGCAGTGAAGAGTCCCGGGCAGGGAGCGGGGAGCTGTTTTTT. It encodes CASSEESRAGSGELFF. The chain combines TRBV25-1 with TRBJ2-2; perhaps D is TRBD1 or TRBD2 (5 bases each). The CDR3 is 16 amino acids. CDR1 is MGHDK and CDR2 is SYGVNS in the germline V gene. Trimming removed 2 bases from V and 7 bases from J, with 17 bases in between.

This clonotype has a handful of counts. The chain carries TRBV4-1 and TRBJ1-1, with TRBD1 as a possible D gene (5 bases). The CDR3 spans 13 residues. From germline, CDR1 is MGHRA and CDR2 YSYEKL. V lost 0 bases and J 6 bases, leaving 8 bases between the germline ends. Here the CDR3 reads CASSQEWGAEAFF. The CDR3 region has the DNA TGCGCCAGCAGCCAAGAGTGGGGGGCTGAAGCTTTCTTT.

This clonotype was seen many times. The J gene is TRBJ2-7, the V gene TRBV7-2; D may be TRBD2 (5 bases). There are 15 residues in the CDR3. V lost 4 bases, J lost 3 bases, and 16 bases lay in between. CDR1 and CDR2 from the germline V gene are SGHTA and FQGNSA. The DNA of the CDR3 is TGTGCCAGCAGCTCCCGAACGGGGTCCTACTACGAGCAGTACTTC. This translates into CASSSRTGSYYEQYF. Filled out from reference TRBV7-2 and TRBJ2-7, the complete variable domain reads GAGVSQSPSNKVTEKGKDVELRCDPISGHTALYWYRQSLGQGLEFLIYFQGNSAPDKSGLPSDRFSAERTGGSVSTLTIQRTQQEDSAVYLCASSSRTGSYYEQYFGPGTRLTVT.

This clonotype has just a few counts. V usage is TRBV6-6 and J usage is TRBJ1-2, with D possibly being TRBD1 (5 bases). The germline V gene encodes CDR1 MNHNY and CDR2 SVGAGI (reference sequence). CDR3 length equals 11 residues. V was cut by 5 bases and J by 6 bases, with 7 bases left in between. The CDR3 spells CASSPGNGYTF. The CDR3 DNA reads TGTGCCAGCAGTCCAGGGAATGGCTACACCTTC.

V is TRBV6-5 and J is TRBJ2-5; 11 bases align to TRBD2. Germline trimming cut 5 bases from V and 5 bases from J; bases unmatched to any gene: 10. The CDR3 sequence is 16 residues long. Germline lookup yields CDR1 MNHEY and CDR2 SVGAGI. The CDR3 DNA sequence: TGTGCCAGCAGTCCAGAACTAGCGGGGGCGGGGGAGACCCAGTACTTC. Amino acid sequence: CASSPELAGAGETQYF.

The rearrangement uses TRBV2 and TRBJ1-1; D ambiguous. Germline V gene sequence: CDR1 SNHLY, CDR2 FYNNEI. The CDR3 loop spans 13 amino acids. Trimming pared 8 bases from V and 1 base from J, leaving 11 bases between. The CDR3 sequence: CASVGLSNTEAFF. The DNA of the CDR3 is TGTGCCAGCGTGGGGTTATCGAACACTGAAGCTTTCTTT.

This clonotype was seen repeatedly, ten times or more. The chain is built from TRBV27 and TRBJ1-2; D may be TRBD1 (6 bases). The CDR3 spans 14 residues. The V gene lost 7 bases and the J gene lost 4 bases, with 16 bases spanning the gap. CDR1 and CDR2 from the germline V gene are MNHEY and SMNVEV (reference sequence). In DNA, the CDR3 is TGTGCCAGCAAGGAGACAGGTACCTTCTATGGCTACACCTTC. This translates into CASKETGTFYGYTF.

The table lists this clonotype with a few counts. V usage is TRBV9 and J usage is TRBJ2-3; no clear D. The CDR3 covers 14 residues. The V end was cut by 4 bases, the J end by 0 bases, with 9 bases between. Germline assignment: CDR1 SGDLS and CDR2 YYNGEE. The CDR3 here is CASSMWGSTDTQYF. The DNA for the CDR3 is TGTGCCAGCAGCATGTGGGGAAGCACAGATACGCAGTATTTT. Together with reference TRBV9 and TRBJ2-3, the CDR3 gives the full variable domain: DSGVTQTPKHLITATGQRVTLRCSPRSGDLSVYWYQQSLDQGLQFLIQYYNGEERAKGNILERFSAQQFPDLHSELNLSSLELGDSALYFCASSMWGSTDTQYFGPGTRLTVL.

This sequence joins TRBV27 and TRBJ1-1; 7 nucleotides align to TRBD1. The J segment lost 2 bases and the V segment lost 4 bases, leaving 4 bases of the junction unmatched. CDR1 and CDR2 (germline): MNHEY, SMNVEV (reference sequence). CDR3 size: 14 residues. CDR3 residues: CASSSYRGNTEAFF. The CDR3 nucleotides are TGTGCCAGCAGTTCCTACAGGGGAAACACTGAAGCTTTCTTT.

Turning to this clonotype: This clone may be a read error of a much larger clone one base away. The chain joins TRBV7-9 to TRBJ2-7, with 11 bases that match TRBD1. The CDR3 spans 15 residues. The germline V gene has CDR1 SEHNR and CDR2 FQNEAQ (reference sequence). The CDR3 sequence: CVSRPGTGGSDEQYF. CDR3 DNA: TGTGTCAGCAGGCCCGGGACAGGGGGTTCGGACGAGCAGTACTTC.